This T cell receptor (beta chain) is drawn from a study of T cell responses to AZD1222 COVID-19 vaccine. Study-level findings and limits: Among those given AZD1222, only five to seven were seropositive at baseline. Repertoires were obtained solely post-peak T cell response. The donor cohort was predominantly white British with a female majority, and clonal diversity may have been underestimated. Targets within unmutated variant regions were reportedly found for nearly half of spike-specific TCRs.

In germline, CDR1 is SSHAT, CDR2 FNYEAQ (reference sequence). CDR3 length: 13 amino acids. J gave up 4 bases and V 5 bases, and 3 bases lay outside the gene matches. As concerns this clone: Its antigen remains unidentified.

Data came from immunoSEQ multiplex PCR; TCRdb stores just in-frame clones and leaves some out. The sample has approximately 120,000 clones, over 90% seen once. This chain connects TRBV7-7 to TRBJ2-7; 9 bases are a match to TRBD1. Specimen: peripheral blood, collected on day 0 of AZD1222 vaccination. The sequence was obtained from an adult in good health. This CDR3 is CASSPGQGYEQYF. In DNA, the CDR3 is TGTGCCAGCAGCCCGGGACAGGGTTACGAGCAGTACTTC.